Listed here is a single TCR beta chain. Its antigen is still unknown. There are no base qualities to consult, and no much larger clone falls within one base. The CDR3 spans 14 residues, from the cysteine through the phenylalanine. The entry retains the CDR3 DNA only, 42 bases that are in frame from base 1. CDR1 and CDR2 are drawn from the germline V gene: MNHNS, SASEGT. The V end loses 1 base and the J end loses 1 base, and a stretch of 4 bases separates them. Library preparation employed the immunoSEQ multiplex PCR assay. Rearranged TCR beta chain products were amplified from the genomic DNA of sorted T-cell subsets and were then sequenced. The source study handled its data this way. Shannon entropy and Simpson indices were used to measure the diversity of productive TCR beta rearrangements in each repertoire. To assess clonal expansion, the frequencies of the 100 most abundant productive TCR beta clonotypes were added up as a share of total reads. A self-reactivity index based on amino acid usage at CDR3beta positions 6 and 7 was applied to the TRB repertoires. Two-way ANOVA was applied to the repertoire analyses, whereas Student t or Mann-Whitney tests were applied to the flow cytometric analyses. TCRdb re-hosts the immuneACCESS table, in-frame sequences only. Its copies lack some clones; in the studies checked, an unresolved V gene accounts for under half of them, and the cause for the rest is not known. That table furnishes V, J and clone size, whereas the DNA furnished D and trimming. The sample includes roughly 20,000 clones, with roughly 89% observed a single time. In total, the top ten clones hold about 1.5% of the sample.

This entry belongs to a study of regulatory and conventional T cells in RAG deficiency (dated by TCRdb to the late 2010s). Study-level background: High-throughput TCR beta sequencing was used to compare the repertoire diversity and composition of Treg, conventional CD4+ and CD8+ T cells between RAG-deficient patients and healthy controls.

Before genomic DNA extraction, regulatory T cells were isolated from blood as CD4+CD25-high CD127-low cells. Several healthy control donors served as the comparison group for repertoire analyses. General findings and caveats noted by the study authors: In Omenn syndrome patients, sorted CD25-high CD127-low cells may represent peripherally activated cells rather than bona fide Treg cells. For some subjects, some analyses of T-cell subsets were not performed. Compared with control T-cell subpopulations, RAG-deficient patients had much lower Shannon entropy and higher Simpson indices. All patient T-cell subsets had shorter CDR3 lengths; Omenn syndrome patients showed >85% Treg-Tconv repertoire overlap at nucleotide and amino acid level. In Omenn syndrome and CID/AS patients compared with controls, 75 to 100-fold fewer unique TCR beta sequences were detected from Treg cells, versus 9 to 10-fold fewer for other subsets.

The same data also contributed to another study, on regulatory T cells. The second study reports: The multiplex PCR relied on 52 forward TRBV primers and 13 reverse TRBJ primers, and amplification bias was corrected through assay-based and computational methods. Patient repertoires showed restricted unique TRB V-J pairs and skewed V and J gene usage, most marked in regulatory T cells. The study compared T-cell receptor beta repertoires of sorted regulatory, conventional CD4+ and CD8+ T cells between CD3G-deficient patients and healthy controls. Ficoll density separation was used to isolate peripheral blood mononuclear cells. Rearranged TRB loci were amplified from genomic DNA by multiplex PCR within the immunoSEQ assay. An Illumina HiSeq platform was used to sequence the TRB amplicons. Custom algorithms error-filtered the raw sequences and aligned the raw sequences to reference gene sequences, after which the immunoSEQ online tools were used for analysis. Frequencies of productive and nonproductive TRB rearrangements were evaluated among both unique and total sequences. Groups were compared by t tests, Mann-Whitney tests or two-way ANOVA performed in Prism software.

Here the chain combines TRBV6-1 and TRBJ2-2; no confident D gene assignment can be made. The sequencing input was Tregs sorted from blood. This sequence was found in a human donor in good health. The bases read TGTGCCAGCAGTGAAGTTAGGAACACCGGGGAGCTGTTTTTT. The translation is CASSEVRNTGELFF.